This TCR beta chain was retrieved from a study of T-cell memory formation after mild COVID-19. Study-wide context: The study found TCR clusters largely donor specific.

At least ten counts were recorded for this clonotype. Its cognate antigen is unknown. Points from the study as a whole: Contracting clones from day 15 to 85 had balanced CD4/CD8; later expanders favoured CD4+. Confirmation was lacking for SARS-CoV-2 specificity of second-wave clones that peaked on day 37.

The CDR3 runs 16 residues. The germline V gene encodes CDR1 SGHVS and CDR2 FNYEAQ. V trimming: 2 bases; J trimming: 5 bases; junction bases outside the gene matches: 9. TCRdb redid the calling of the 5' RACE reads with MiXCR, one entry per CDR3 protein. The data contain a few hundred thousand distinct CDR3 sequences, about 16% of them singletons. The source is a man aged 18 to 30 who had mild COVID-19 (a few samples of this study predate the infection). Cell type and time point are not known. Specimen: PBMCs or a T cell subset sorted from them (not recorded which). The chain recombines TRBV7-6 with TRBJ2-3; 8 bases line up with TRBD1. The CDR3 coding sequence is TGTGCCAGCAGCTTAAGATGGCAGGGGGCACAAGATACGCAGTATTTT. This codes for CASSLRWQGAQDTQYF.